The 8 T cell receptor beta chains listed next were all sequenced from one sample in a study of CD8 T cells in ankylosing spondylitis. MiXCR, run by TCRdb on the 5' RACE reads, gives a single entry per CDR3 protein. This table has about 15,000 distinct CDR3 sequences, 2.8% appearing once. The sequencing sample was made of blood, either unsorted or a sorted T cell fraction (not recorded which). Receptors were obtained from a male donor with ankylosing spondylitis or in good health (not recorded which).

There are many counts of this clonotype. The rearrangement uses TRBV9 and TRBJ2-1; 9 nucleotides align to TRBD2. The CDR3 covers 16 residues. Trimming removed 0 bases from V and 3 bases from J; junction bases left unmatched: 4. Per germline, CDR1 SGDLS and CDR2 YYNGEE. CDR3 protein: CASSVASGKFYNEQFF. CDR3 sequence (DNA): TGTGCCAGCAGCGTAGCTAGCGGGAAGTTCTACAATGAGCAGTTCTTC.

This clonotype was counted ten times or more. The chain combines TRBV9 with TRBJ2-5, with unresolved D. CDR1 and CDR2 from the germline V gene are SGDLS and YYNGEE. The V and J ends lost 4 bases and 1 base respectively, with 8 bases between them. The CDR3 has 13 amino acids. CDR3 loop: CASSPQVQETQYF. CDR3 DNA sequence: TGTGCCAGCAGCCCACAAGTCCAAGAGACCCAGTACTTC.

This clonotype was recorded at least ten times. The V and J genes are TRBV9 and TRBJ1-1; unclear D gene. CDR1 is SGDLS, CDR2 YYNGEE, per germline. There are 15 residues in the CDR3. V lost 3 bases and J lost 4, with 16 bases in between. The DNA of the CDR3 is TGTGCCAGCAGCGAGGCGGGAGTGGGCCGCACTGAAGCTTTCTTT. Amino acids: CASSEAGVGRTEAFF.

Many counts were recorded for this clonotype. The gene calls are TRBV9 and TRBJ2-5; possibly TRBD1 for D (5 bases). CDR1 and CDR2 (germline): SGDLS, YYNGEE. Trimming stripped 1 base from V and 2 bases from J, with 9 bases between. The CDR3 consists of 14 residues. The CDR3 sequence: CASSVTGQQETQYF. The CDR3 nucleotides read TGTGCCAGCAGCGTAACAGGCCAGCAAGAGACCCAGTACTTC.

This clonotype was seen at least ten times. This sequence joins TRBV9 and TRBJ2-2, with 7 bases matching TRBD2. V dropped 7 bases and J dropped 0; count of bases not matched to a gene: 9. In germline, CDR1 is SGDLS, CDR2 YYNGEE. The CDR3 length is 16 residues. For the CDR3, the DNA is TGTGCCAGCGCCGGAGGGGAGGGAGCGAACACCGGGGAGCTGTTTTTT. Its translation: CASAGGEGANTGELFF.

This clonotype was counted ten times or more. This sequence joins TRBV9 and TRBJ2-3, with D unresolved. The CDR3 runs 13 residues. CDR1 is SGDLS and CDR2 is YYNGEE in the germline V gene. V shed 0 bases and J shed 5 bases, with 7 bases lying between them. DNA for the CDR3: TGTGCCAGCAGCGTAGATGCAGGAGATACGCAGTATTTT. Encoded protein: CASSVDAGDTQYF.

In its sample, this clonotype ranks as medium-sized. V usage is TRBV9 and J usage is TRBJ2-5; 12 nucleotides agree with TRBD2. The CDR3 contains 17 residues. With V trimmed by 4 bases and J by 2 bases, 9 bases remained unmatched. Germline V gene sequence: CDR1 SGDLS, CDR2 YYNGEE. The CDR3 loop is CASSSRNGLAGQETQYF. CDR3 in DNA: TGTGCCAGCAGCTCCCGCAATGGACTAGCGGGACAAGAGACCCAGTACTTC.

The table lists this clonotype with many counts. V is TRBV9 and J is TRBJ2-5, with 15 bases matching TRBD2. The germline gives CDR1 SGDLS, CDR2 YYNGEE. V gave up 3 bases and J gave up 0 bases; unmatched junction bases: 3. This CDR3 contains 17 residues. CDR3: CASSAGLAGGDQETQYF. CDR3 in DNA: TGTGCCAGCAGCGCAGGACTAGCGGGGGGGGACCAAGAGACCCAGTACTTC. Combining the CDR3 with reference TRBV9 and TRBJ2-5 gives the whole variable domain DSGVTQTPKHLITATGQRVTLRCSPRSGDLSVYWYQQSLDQGLQFLIQYYNGEERAKGNILERFSAQQFPDLHSELNLSSLELGDSALYFCASSAGLAGGDQETQYFGPGTRLLVL.